The 12 T cell receptor beta chains in this list originate from one sample, sequenced in a study of spatial heterogeneity in lung cancer. Time point here: sample taken at primary tumor resection. A single record per CDR3 protein comes from TCRdb applying MiXCR to the 5' RACE reads. The sample carries some 38,000 distinct CDR3 sequences, 6% to 8% recorded once. Specimen: PBMCs, collected at surgery. These receptors were collected from a male donor with early-stage non-small cell lung cancer.

The chain uses TRBV20-1 and TRBJ2-4; unclear D gene. This CDR3 is 14 amino acids long. Deletions cut 6 bases from V and 7 bases from J, with 19 bases between. From germline, CDR1 is DFQATT and CDR2 SNEGSKA (reference sequence). Here the CDR3 DNA reads TGCAGTGCGATTAAGACAAGAACACAGAACATTCAGTACTTC. Amino acid sequence: CSAIKTRTQNIQYF.

The chain carries TRBV11-3 and TRBJ2-2; D ambiguous. The CDR3 has 12 amino acids. Trimming stripped 5 bases from V and 7 bases from J, with 8 bases between. CDR1 SGHNT and CDR2 YENEEA come from the germline V gene. CDR3 bases: TGTGCCAGCAGCCCCTGGAACGGGGAGCTGTTTTTT. Translating it yields CASSPWNGELFF. Using reference TRBV11-3 and TRBJ2-2 for the parts outside the CDR3, the full variable domain is EAGVVQSPRYKIIEKKQPVAFWCNPISGHNTLYWYLQNLGQGPELLIRYENEEAVDDSQLPKDRFSAERLKGVDSTLKIQPAELGDSAVYLCASSPWNGELFFGEGSRLTVL.

This clonotype occurred a few times. This sequence joins TRBV7-9 and TRBJ1-1, with a weak D call TRBD1 (6 bases). Germline V gene data show CDR1 as SEHNR and CDR2 as FQNEAQ (reference sequence). Deletions cut 1 base from V and 4 bases from J, with 7 bases between. The CDR3 sequence is 13 residues long. The CDR3: CASSLEGGTEAFF. CDR3 nucleotide sequence: TGTGCCAGCAGCTTAGAAGGGGGCACTGAAGCTTTCTTT.

This clonotype was recorded at least ten times. V is TRBV4-3 and J is TRBJ2-2, with 8 bases lining up with TRBD1. The trim removed 4 bases at V and 4 bases at J, leaving 17 bases unmatched. The germline V gene encodes CDR1 LGHNA and CDR2 YSLEER. This CDR3 is built from 19 residues. The CDR3 region has the DNA TGCGCCAGCAGCCGCAAAATGCTAGCAGGGGGCGCCGGCACCGGGGAGCTGTTTTTT. Translation gives CASSRKMLAGGAGTGELFF.

This clonotype showed up many times. The rearrangement joins TRBV20-1 to TRBJ1-5; D gene ambiguous. Looked up from germline, CDR1 is DFQATT and CDR2 is SNEGSKA (reference sequence). The V gene lost 4 bases and the J gene lost 0 bases, with 16 bases spanning the gap. The CDR3 contains 16 residues. The CDR3 reads CSATPAVVHSNQPQHF. CDR3 coding DNA: TGCAGTGCTACCCCCGCGGTAGTTCATAGCAATCAGCCCCAGCATTTT.

This clonotype was seen many times. The rearrangement joins TRBV7-2 to TRBJ2-5; D possibly corresponds to TRBD1 (6 bases). V was pared by 5 bases and J by 5 bases, with 18 bases between. The CDR3 length is 15 residues. The germline V gene has CDR1 SGHTA and CDR2 FQGNSA. This CDR3 is CASSPSRWGLETQYF. The CDR3 DNA follows: TGTGCCAGCAGCCCCAGTCGTTGGGGGCTTGAGACCCAGTACTTC.

This clonotype was counted only a few times. This rearrangement joins TRBV7-2 to TRBJ2-5; 7 nucleotides line up with TRBD2. The CDR3 spans 13 residues. J lost 5 bases, V lost 5 bases, and 5 bases had no gene match. CDR1 and CDR2 from the germline V gene are SGHTA and FQGNSA. The CDR3 DNA follows: TGTGCCAGCAGCCCGACTAGCCGGGAGACCCAGTACTTC. As protein: CASSPTSRETQYF.

This clonotype was seen repeatedly, ten times or more. The CDR3 loop is CASSLALAVSYNEQFF. The CDR3 DNA reads TGTGCCAGCAGCTTAGCACTAGCGGTCTCCTACAATGAGCAGTTCTTC. This rearrangement joins TRBV7-2 to TRBJ2-1, with TRBD2 matching 8 bases. The CDR3 loop spans 16 amino acids. Germline trimming cut 0 bases from V and 0 bases from J; bases unmatched to any gene: 1. Germline V gene data show CDR1 as SGHTA and CDR2 as FQGNSA. The full variable domain, in which reference TRBV7-2 and TRBJ2-1 provide the parts outside the CDR3, is GAGVSQSPSNKVTEKGKDVELRCDPISGHTALYWYRQSLGQGLEFLIYFQGNSAPDKSGLPSDRFSAERTGGSVSTLTIQRTQQEDSAVYLCASSLALAVSYNEQFFGPGTRLTVL.

This clonotype was counted between two and nine times. CDR3 sequence (DNA): TGTGCCAGCAGGAACTCAGGCTCCTACGAGCAGTACGTC. Translating gives CASRNSGSYEQYV. The chain combines TRBV5-6 with TRBJ2-7; D not certain. Germline V gene lookup returns CDR1 SGHDT and CDR2 YYEEEE. Trimming cost V 5 bases and J 0 bases, with 9 bases left between them. The CDR3 extends over 13 amino acids.

This clonotype was counted at least ten times. The rearrangement uses TRBV5-1 and TRBJ2-1; a weak D match, TRBD1 (6 bases). CDR1 and CDR2 from the germline V gene are SGHRS and YFSETQ. This CDR3 has 17 residues. Trimming stripped 3 bases from V and 0 bases from J, with 16 bases between. The CDR3: CASSSGVRLSSYNEQFF. Here the CDR3 DNA reads TGCGCCAGCAGCTCAGGGGTTCGGCTGAGCTCCTACAATGAGCAGTTCTTC.

This clonotype was counted ten times or more. The chain couples TRBV6-2 or TRBV6-3 to TRBJ1-1; TRBD1 is a possible D gene (6 bases). Germline CDR1 reads MNHEY; CDR2 reads SVGEGT. This CDR3 has 17 amino acids. The ends were cut back, 0 bases at V and 5 bases at J, with 19 bases in the middle. The CDR3 protein is CASSYSKGRGRRTEAFF. The CDR3 coding sequence is TGTGCCAGCAGTTACTCGAAAGGGCGGGGGCGTCGTACTGAAGCTTTCTTT.

This clonotype was seen repeatedly, ten times or more. The CDR3: CASSPGQGAFWVHGYTF. The CDR3 DNA sequence: TGTGCCAGCAGTCCGGGACAGGGGGCGTTTTGGGTCCATGGCTACACCTTC. This sequence joins TRBV27 and TRBJ1-2; TRBD1 matches 12 bases. The J segment lost 6 bases and the V segment lost 5 bases, leaving 13 bases of the junction unmatched. CDR3 length: 17 amino acids. Per the germline V gene, CDR1 is MNHEY and CDR2 is SMNVEV (reference sequence).